The 3 T cell receptor beta chains in this list originate from one sample, sequenced in a study of early T cells in non-severe SARS-CoV-2 infection. From the 5' RACE reads, TCRdb called clonotypes with MiXCR, one entry per CDR3 protein. The repertoire holds roughly 65,000 distinct CDR3 sequences, with about a tenth as singletons. The material sequenced was whole blood. Every receptor here comes from an adult who was a healthcare worker with PCR-confirmed SARS-CoV-2 infection or an uninfected control (not recorded which).

This rearrangement joins TRBV6-2 or TRBV6-3 to TRBJ1-5; the D is unclear. CDR3 size: 14 residues. Deletions cut 4 bases from V and 3 bases from J, with 10 bases between. The germline CDR1 and CDR2 sequences are MNHEY and SVGEGT. Written as DNA, the CDR3 is TGTGCCAGCAGTTCAAGGGATTACAATCAGCCCCAGCATTTT. Protein sequence: CASSSRDYNQPQHF.

The table lists this clonotype with a few counts. The chain links TRBV11-2 to TRBJ2-7; D may be TRBD1 or TRBD2 (5 bases each). The CDR3 consists of 14 residues. CDR1 and CDR2 from the germline V gene are SGHAT and FQNNGV. The V gene lost 1 base and the J gene lost 4 bases, with 11 bases spanning the gap. CDR3 protein: CASSLGGWRYEQYF. DNA for the CDR3: TGTGCCAGCAGCTTAGGGGGGTGGAGATACGAGCAGTACTTC.

The CDR3 here is CASSPNSPDTQYF. The CDR3 DNA is TGTGCCAGCTCACCAAACTCTCCAGATACGCAGTATTTT. The J gene is TRBJ2-3, the V gene TRBV18; D gene ambiguous. Germline loops: CDR1 KGHSH, CDR2 LQKENI. V was clipped by 2 bases and J by 4 bases, with 7 bases between them. The CDR3 runs 13 residues.